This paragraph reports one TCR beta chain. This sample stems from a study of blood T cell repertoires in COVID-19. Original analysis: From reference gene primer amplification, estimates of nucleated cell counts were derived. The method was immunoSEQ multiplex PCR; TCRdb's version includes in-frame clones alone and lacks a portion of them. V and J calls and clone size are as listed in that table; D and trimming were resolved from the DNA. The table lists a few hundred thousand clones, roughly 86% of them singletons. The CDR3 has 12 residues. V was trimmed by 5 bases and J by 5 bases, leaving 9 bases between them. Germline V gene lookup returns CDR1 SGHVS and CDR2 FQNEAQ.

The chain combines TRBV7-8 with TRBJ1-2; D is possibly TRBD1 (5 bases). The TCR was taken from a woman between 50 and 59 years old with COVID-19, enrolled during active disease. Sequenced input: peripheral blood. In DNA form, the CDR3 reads TGTGCCAGCAGCCCGGGGGGGTATGGCTACACCTTC. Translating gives CASSPGGYGYTF.